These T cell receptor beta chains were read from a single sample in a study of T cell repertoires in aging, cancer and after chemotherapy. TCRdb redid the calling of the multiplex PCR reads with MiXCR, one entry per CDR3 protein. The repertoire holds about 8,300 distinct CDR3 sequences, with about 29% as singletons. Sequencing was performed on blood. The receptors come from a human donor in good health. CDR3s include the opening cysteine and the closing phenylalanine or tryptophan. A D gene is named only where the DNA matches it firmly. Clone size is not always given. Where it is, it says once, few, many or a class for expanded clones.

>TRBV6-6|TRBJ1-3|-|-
CASSVGGSGGNTIYF
TGTGCCAGCAGTGTCGGAGGGTCTGGTGGAAACACCATATATTTT
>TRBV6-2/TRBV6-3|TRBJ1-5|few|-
CASSPLGATKSAQHF
TGTGCCAGCAGCCCCTTGGGTGCTACCAAATCAGCCCAGCATTTT
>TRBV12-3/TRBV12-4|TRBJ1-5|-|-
CASSPDYQPQHF
TGTGCCAGCAGCCCCGACTATCAGCCCCAGCATTTT
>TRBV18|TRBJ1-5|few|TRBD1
CASSLYRDSQPQHF
TGTGCCAGCTCACTCTACAGGGACAGTCAGCCCCAGCATTTT
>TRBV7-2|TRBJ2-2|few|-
CASSLAGQGAGELFF
TGTGCCAGCAGCTTAGCGGGGCAGGGTGCCGGGGAGCTGTTTTTT
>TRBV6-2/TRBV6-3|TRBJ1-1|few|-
CASSYWRQPNTEAFF
TGTGCCAGCAGTTACTGGCGGCAGCCGAACACTGAAGCTTTCTTT
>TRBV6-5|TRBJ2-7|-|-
CASRSDYEQYF
TGTGCCAGTCGGAGTGACTACGAGCAGTACTTC
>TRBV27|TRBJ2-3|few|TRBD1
CASNLLGQSTDTQYF
TGTGCCAGTAACTTACTGGGACAGAGCACAGATACGCAGTATTTT
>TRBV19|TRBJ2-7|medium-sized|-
CASSPNPTETYEQYF
TGTGCCAGTAGTCCCAATCCGACAGAGACCTACGAGCAGTACTTC
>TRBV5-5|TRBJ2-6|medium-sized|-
CASSLETSGANVLTF
TGTGCCAGCAGCTTGGAAACGTCTGGGGCCAACGTCCTGACTTTC
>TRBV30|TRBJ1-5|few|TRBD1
CAWNRGQGGQPQHF
TGTGCCTGGAACAGGGGACAGGGCGGGCAGCCCCAGCATTTT
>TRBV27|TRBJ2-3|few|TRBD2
CASSYFGGGTGDTQYF
TGTGCCAGCAGTTATTTTGGCGGGGGGACCGGAGATACGCAGTATTTT
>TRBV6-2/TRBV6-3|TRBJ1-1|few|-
CASSYRREAFF
TGTGCCAGCAGTTACCGCAGGGAAGCTTTCTTT
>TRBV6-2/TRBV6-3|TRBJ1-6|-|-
CASSYDRPNSPLHF
TGTGCCAGCAGTTACGACAGACCTAATTCACCCCTCCACTTT
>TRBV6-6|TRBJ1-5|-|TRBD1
CASRQTGTGDQPQHF
TGTGCCAGCAGGCAGACCGGGACAGGGGATCAGCCCCAGCATTTT
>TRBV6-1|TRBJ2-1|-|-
CASTQKGPSSYNEQFF
TGTGCCAGCACACAGAAGGGGCCTAGTTCCTACAATGAGCAGTTCTTC
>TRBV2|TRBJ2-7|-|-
CASSYDRAYEQYF
TGTGCCAGCAGCTACGACAGAGCCTACGAGCAGTACTTC
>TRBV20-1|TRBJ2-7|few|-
CSARDGRFGLRQGIDEQYF
TGCAGTGCTAGAGATGGACGATTTGGGTTAAGGCAGGGGATCGACGAGCAGTACTTC
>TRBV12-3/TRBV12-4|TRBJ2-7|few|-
CASSLELRHSDAYEQYF
TGTGCCAGCAGTTTAGAATTGCGACATTCGGACGCCTACGAGCAGTACTTC
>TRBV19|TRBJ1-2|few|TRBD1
CASSILAGGYGYTF
TGTGCCAGTAGTATACTGGCAGGGGGCTATGGCTACACCTTC
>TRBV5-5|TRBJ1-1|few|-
CASSLRFMNTEAFF
TGTGCCAGCAGCTTAAGGTTTATGAACACTGAAGCTTTCTTT
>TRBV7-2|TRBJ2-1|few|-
CASSFRGHEQFF
TGTGCCAGCAGCTTCAGGGGACATGAGCAGTTCTTC
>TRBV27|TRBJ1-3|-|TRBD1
CASSKQGATFSGNTIYF
TGTGCCAGCAGTAAACAGGGGGCGACCTTCTCTGGAAACACCATATATTTT
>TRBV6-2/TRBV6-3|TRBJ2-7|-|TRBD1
CASSRNPGTGIISYEQYF
TGTGCCAGCAGCCGAAACCCCGGGACAGGGATTATCTCCTACGAGCAGTACTTC
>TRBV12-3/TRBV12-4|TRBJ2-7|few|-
CASTPGQFYEQYF
TGTGCCAGCACCCCCGGACAGTTTTACGAGCAGTACTTC
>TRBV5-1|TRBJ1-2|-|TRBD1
CASSFGTGDYTF
TGCGCCAGCAGCTTTGGGACAGGGGACTACACCTTC
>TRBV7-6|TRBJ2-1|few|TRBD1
CASSSMTGEFYNEQFF
TGTGCCAGCAGTTCCATGACAGGGGAGTTCTACAATGAGCAGTTCTTC
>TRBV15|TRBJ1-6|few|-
CATSRDGRNNSPLHF
TGTGCCACCAGCAGAGATGGGAGAAACAATTCACCCCTCCACTTT
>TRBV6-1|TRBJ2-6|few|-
CAIGRRTAGANVLTF
TGTGCCATCGGGCGTCGCACTGCTGGGGCCAACGTCCTGACTTTC
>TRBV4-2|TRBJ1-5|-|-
CASSQEYAGLKTQHF
TGCGCCAGCAGCCAAGAGTATGCAGGCCTGAAGACACAGCATTTT
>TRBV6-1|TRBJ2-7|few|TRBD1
CASSGRDRGREQYF
TGTGCCAGCAGTGGCCGGGACAGGGGGCGCGAGCAGTACTTC
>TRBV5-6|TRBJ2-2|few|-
CASSLPRGADTGELFF
TGTGCCAGCAGCTTGCCAAGGGGAGCCGACACCGGGGAGCTGTTTTTT
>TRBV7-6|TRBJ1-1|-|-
CASSLGLGHTEAFF
TGTGCCAGCAGCTTAGGGCTGGGACACACTGAAGCTTTCTTT
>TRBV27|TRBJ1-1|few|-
CASRWTANTEAFF
TGTGCCAGCAGGTGGACGGCGAACACTGAAGCTTTCTTT
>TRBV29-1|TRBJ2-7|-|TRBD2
CSVPRLAGNYYEQYF
TGCAGCGTACCCAGACTAGCGGGGAACTACTACGAGCAGTACTTC
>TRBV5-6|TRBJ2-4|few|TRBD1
CASSPGTGGLDIQYF
TGTGCCAGCAGCCCCGGGACAGGGGGCTTGGACATTCAGTACTTC
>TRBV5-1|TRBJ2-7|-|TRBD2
CASSLGLAGGLEQYF
TGCGCCAGCAGCTTGGGACTAGCGGGGGGGCTTGAGCAGTACTTC
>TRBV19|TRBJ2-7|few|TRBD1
CASTPRQGAGEQYF
TGTGCCAGTACCCCCCGGCAGGGGGCTGGCGAGCAGTACTTC
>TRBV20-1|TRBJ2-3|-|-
CSAGYITDTQYF
TGCAGTGCTGGTTATATCACAGATACGCAGTATTTT
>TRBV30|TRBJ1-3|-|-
CAWSVGFSGNTIYF
TGTGCCTGGAGTGTCGGATTCTCTGGAAACACCATATATTTT
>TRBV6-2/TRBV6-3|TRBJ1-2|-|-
CASSPLLGNNYGYTF
TGTGCCAGCAGTCCGTTACTGGGTAATAACTATGGCTACACCTTC
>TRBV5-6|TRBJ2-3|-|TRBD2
CASNNLGLAGGSTDTQYF
TGTGCCAGCAACAACCTGGGACTAGCGGGGGGGAGCACAGATACGCAGTATTTT
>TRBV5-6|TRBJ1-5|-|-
CASSLQGNNQPQHF
TGTGCCAGCAGCTTACAGGGTAACAATCAGCCCCAGCATTTT
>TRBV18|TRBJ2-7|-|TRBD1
CASSPGLPGQGSYEQYF
TGTGCCAGCTCACCTGGACTACCGGGACAGGGTTCCTACGAGCAGTACTTC
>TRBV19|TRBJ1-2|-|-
CASSPAGDSLYGYTF
TGTGCCAGTAGCCCCGCCGGGGATTCATTGTATGGCTACACCTTC
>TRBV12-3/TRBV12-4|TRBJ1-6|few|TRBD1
CAPWAGQGNSPLHF
TGTGCCCCTTGGGCGGGACAGGGGAATTCACCCCTCCACTTT